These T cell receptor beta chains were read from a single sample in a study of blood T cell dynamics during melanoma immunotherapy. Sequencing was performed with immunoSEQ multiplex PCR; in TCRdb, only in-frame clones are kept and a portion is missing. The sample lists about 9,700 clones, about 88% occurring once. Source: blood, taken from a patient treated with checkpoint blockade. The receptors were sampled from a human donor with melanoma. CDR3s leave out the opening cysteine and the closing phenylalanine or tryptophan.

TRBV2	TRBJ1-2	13	ASRLGRGPNYGYT
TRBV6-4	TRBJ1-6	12	ASSDSPGNSPLH
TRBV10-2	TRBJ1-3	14	ASSTKTGGSGNTIY
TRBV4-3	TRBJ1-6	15	ASSQHETAHVNSPLH
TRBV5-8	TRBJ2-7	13	ASSPWTVSSYEQY
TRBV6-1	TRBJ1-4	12	ASRGPLANEKLF
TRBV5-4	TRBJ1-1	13	ASSSASGGVTEAF
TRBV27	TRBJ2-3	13	ASSPSGRSTDTQY
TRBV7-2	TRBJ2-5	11	ASSSRNSKTQY
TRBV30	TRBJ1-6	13	AWSPLNSYNSPLH
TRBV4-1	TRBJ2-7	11	ASSPPGGYEQY
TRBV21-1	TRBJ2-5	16	ASSPWSSGGGLQETQY
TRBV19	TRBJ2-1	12	ASSSRHGGNEQF
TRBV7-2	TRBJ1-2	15	ASSLASGTPDSYGYT
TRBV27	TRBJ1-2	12	ASRGGTGGRGYT
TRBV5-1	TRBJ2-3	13	ASSLASGSTDTQY
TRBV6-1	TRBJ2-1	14	ASSEVASGGRDEQF
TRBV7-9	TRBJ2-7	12	ASSRSGAGYEQY
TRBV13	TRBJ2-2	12	ASSLMGGAGELF
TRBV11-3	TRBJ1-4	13	ASSQWGGLHEKLF
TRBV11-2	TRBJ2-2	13	ASSSDRRQTGELF
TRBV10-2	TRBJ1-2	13	ASSESTGGYYGYT
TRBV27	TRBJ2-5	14	ASSVSVQHIQETQY
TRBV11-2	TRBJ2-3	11	ASSGPNTDTQY
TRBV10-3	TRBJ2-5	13	AISESVADRETQY
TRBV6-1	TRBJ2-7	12	ASSGAGGSYEQY
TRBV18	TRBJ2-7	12	ASSPQRGGYEQY
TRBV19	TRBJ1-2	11	ASSIEASRGYT
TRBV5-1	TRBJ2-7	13	ASSSLTDSSYEQY
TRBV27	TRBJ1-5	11	ASSALINQPQH
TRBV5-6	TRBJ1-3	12	ASSLKSSGNTIY
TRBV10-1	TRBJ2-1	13	ASSGSSGSLNEQF
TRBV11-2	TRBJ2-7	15	ASSLDSRHPGVNEQY
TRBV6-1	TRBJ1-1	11	ASSEGEHTEAF
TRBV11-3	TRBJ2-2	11	ASSLQESGELF
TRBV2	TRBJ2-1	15	ASRYELRDPSYNEQF
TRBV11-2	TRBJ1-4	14	ASSLAPGQINEKLF
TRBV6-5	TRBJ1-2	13	ASQSQARGAYGYT
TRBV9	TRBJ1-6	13	ASSVGDIGISPLH
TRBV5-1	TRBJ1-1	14	ASSFSHRGVGTEAF
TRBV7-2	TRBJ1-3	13	ASSYYRGSGNTIY
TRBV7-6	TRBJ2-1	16	ASSLTPAEASGSNEQF
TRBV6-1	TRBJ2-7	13	ASRSPGLRAYEQY
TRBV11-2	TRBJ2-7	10	ASSLQTYEQY
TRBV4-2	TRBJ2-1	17	ASSQDWGGLAGIYNEQF
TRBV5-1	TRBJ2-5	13	ASSLDVQRQETQY
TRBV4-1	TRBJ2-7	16	ASSQDPPAGLASYEQY
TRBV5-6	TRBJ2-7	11	ASGVAGMLEQY
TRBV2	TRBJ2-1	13	ASSDGTGVANEQF
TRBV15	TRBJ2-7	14	ATSRDRSPTPYEQY
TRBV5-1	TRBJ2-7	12	ASSDTGGSYEQY